The rows below give T cell receptor beta chains drawn from one sample of a study of OX40 agonist ivuxolimab in advanced cancers. Repertoires were generated with immunoSEQ multiplex PCR, while TCRdb's copy carries only in-frame clones and drops some. Of 50,000 to 60,000 clones listed, roughly 90% are singletons. Sequencing used CD4+ or CD8+ T cells sorted from blood, obtained in a trial of the OX40 agonist ivuxolimab. The source is an adult with an advanced solid tumor such as melanoma, head and neck, liver or kidney cancer. The CDR3 runs from the conserved cysteine through the conserved F or W. The D gene is left open where the match is weak.

d_gene: NA
v_gene: TRBV4-1
j_gene: TRBJ1-2
CDR3nt: TGCGCCAGCAGCCAAGATAATCCGGGGGCGTATGGCTACACCTTC
CDR3aa: CASSQDNPGAYGYTF

d_gene: NA
v_gene: TRBV11-2
j_gene: TRBJ1-5
CDR3nt: TGTGCCAGCCTACCCCGGGACAGCAATCAGCCCCAGCATTTT
CDR3aa: CASLPRDSNQPQHF

d_gene: TRBD1
v_gene: TRBV19
j_gene: TRBJ1-2
CDR3nt: TGTGCCAGTAGTATAACCGGGACAGGGGGTTTGAGGATCCCACGAGTACCCTATGGCTACACCTTC
CDR3aa: CASSITGTGGLRIPRVPYGYTF

d_gene: NA
v_gene: TRBV11-2
j_gene: TRBJ2-5
CDR3nt: TGTGCCAGCAGCTTAGAACCCTCCCACAGGAAACAAGAGACCCAGTACTTC
CDR3aa: CASSLEPSHRKQETQYF

d_gene: NA
v_gene: TRBV5-1
j_gene: TRBJ1-1
CDR3nt: TGTGCCAGCAGCTTGGTCACTGAAGCTTTCTTT
CDR3aa: CASSLVTEAFF

d_gene: TRBD2
v_gene: TRBV2
j_gene: TRBJ2-1
CDR3nt: TGTGCCAGCAGTGAACTAGCGGGAGCCCACGGGGGGGATGAGCAGTTCTTC
CDR3aa: CASSELAGAHGGDEQFF

d_gene: NA
v_gene: TRBV7-2
j_gene: TRBJ2-4
CDR3nt: TGTGCCAGCAACCCGGACAAAGCCAAAAACATTCAGTACTTC
CDR3aa: CASNPDKAKNIQYF

d_gene: NA
v_gene: TRBV5-5
j_gene: TRBJ1-1
CDR3nt: TGTGCCAGCAGCTTTTATTCCGGAGGGGTTAACACTGAAGCTTTCTTT
CDR3aa: CASSFYSGGVNTEAFF

d_gene: TRBD2
v_gene: TRBV5-1
j_gene: TRBJ2-1
CDR3nt: TGCGCCAGCAGCTTGGTAGTAGGCGGGGGGGCCGGGGATGAGCAGTTCTTC
CDR3aa: CASSLVVGGGAGDEQFF

d_gene: TRBD1
v_gene: TRBV18
j_gene: TRBJ1-5
CDR3nt: TGTGCCAGCTCACCGGGACAGGGGATATCAATGGCCCAGCATTTT
CDR3aa: CASSPGQGISMAQHF

d_gene: NA
v_gene: TRBV2
j_gene: TRBJ2-7
CDR3nt: TGTGCCAGCAGTGAAGCGGGGGGCGATTCCTACTTC
CDR3aa: CASSEAGGDSYF

d_gene: NA
v_gene: TRBV18
j_gene: TRBJ1-5
CDR3nt: TGTGCCAGCTCACCCGGACAGAGTAGCAATCAGCCCCAGCATTTT
CDR3aa: CASSPGQSSNQPQHF

d_gene: TRBD2
v_gene: TRBV18
j_gene: TRBJ2-1
CDR3nt: TGTGCCAGCTCACCAAGACGACTAGCGGGAGACCACAATGAGCAGTTCTTC
CDR3aa: CASSPRRLAGDHNEQFF

d_gene: TRBD2
v_gene: TRBV5-6
j_gene: TRBJ2-3
CDR3nt: TGTGCCAGCAGCTTGGTAACTAGCGGGAGCCAAACAGATACGCAGTATTTT
CDR3aa: CASSLVTSGSQTDTQYF

d_gene: NA
v_gene: TRBV27
j_gene: TRBJ2-3
CDR3nt: TGTGCCAGCACCCCCCGAGGACTGGGTCGCACAGATACGCAGTATTTT
CDR3aa: CASTPRGLGRTDTQYF

d_gene: TRBD1
v_gene: TRBV7-8
j_gene: TRBJ1-1
CDR3nt: TGTGCCAGCAGCAGGGGACAGGGTTCGTCGGAAGCTTTCTTT
CDR3aa: CASSRGQGSSEAFF

d_gene: TRBD1
v_gene: TRBV7-2
j_gene: TRBJ2-7
CDR3nt: TGTGCCAGCAGCTTCAATTCTGACAGGGGAAACGAGCAGTACTTC
CDR3aa: CASSFNSDRGNEQYF